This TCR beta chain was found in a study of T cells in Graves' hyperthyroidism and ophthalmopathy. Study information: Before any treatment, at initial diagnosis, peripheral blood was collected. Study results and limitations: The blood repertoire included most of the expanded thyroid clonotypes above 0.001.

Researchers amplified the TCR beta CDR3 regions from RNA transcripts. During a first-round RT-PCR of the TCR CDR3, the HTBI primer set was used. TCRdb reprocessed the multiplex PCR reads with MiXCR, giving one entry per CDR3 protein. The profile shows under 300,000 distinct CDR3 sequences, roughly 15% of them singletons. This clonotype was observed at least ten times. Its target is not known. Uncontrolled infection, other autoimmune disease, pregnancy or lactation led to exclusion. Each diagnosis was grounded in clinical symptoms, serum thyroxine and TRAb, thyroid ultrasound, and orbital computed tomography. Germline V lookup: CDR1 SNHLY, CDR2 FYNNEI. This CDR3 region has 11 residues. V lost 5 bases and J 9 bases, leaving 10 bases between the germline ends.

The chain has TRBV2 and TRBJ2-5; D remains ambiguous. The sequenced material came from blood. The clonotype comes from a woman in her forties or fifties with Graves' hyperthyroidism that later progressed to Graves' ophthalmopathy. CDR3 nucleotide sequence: TGTGCCAGCAGTTCGGTGACGGCCCAGTACTTC. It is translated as CASSSVTAQYF.